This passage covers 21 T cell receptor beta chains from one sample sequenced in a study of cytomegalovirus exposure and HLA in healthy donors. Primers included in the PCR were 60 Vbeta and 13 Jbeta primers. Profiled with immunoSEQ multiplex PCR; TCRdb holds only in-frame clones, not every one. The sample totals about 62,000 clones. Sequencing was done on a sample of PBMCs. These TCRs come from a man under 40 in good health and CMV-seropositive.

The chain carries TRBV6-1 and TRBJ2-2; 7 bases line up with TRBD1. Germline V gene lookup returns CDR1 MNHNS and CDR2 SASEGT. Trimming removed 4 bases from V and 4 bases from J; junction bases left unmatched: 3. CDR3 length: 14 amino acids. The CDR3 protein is CASSGDRVTGELFF. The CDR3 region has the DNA TGTGCCAGCAGTGGGGACAGAGTCACCGGGGAGCTGTTTTTT.

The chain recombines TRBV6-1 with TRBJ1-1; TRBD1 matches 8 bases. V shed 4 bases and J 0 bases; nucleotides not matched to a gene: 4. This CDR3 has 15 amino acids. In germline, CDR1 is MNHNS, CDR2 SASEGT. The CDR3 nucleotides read TGTGCCAGCAGTGGACAGGGGTTTATGAACACTGAAGCTTTCTTT. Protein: CASSGQGFMNTEAFF.

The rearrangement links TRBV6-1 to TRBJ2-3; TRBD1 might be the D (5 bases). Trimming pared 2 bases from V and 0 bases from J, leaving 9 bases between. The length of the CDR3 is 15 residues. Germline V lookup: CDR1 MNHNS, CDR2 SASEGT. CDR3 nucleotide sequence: TGTGCCAGCAGTGAATTGGACATTAGCACAGATACGCAGTATTTT. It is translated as CASSELDISTDTQYF.

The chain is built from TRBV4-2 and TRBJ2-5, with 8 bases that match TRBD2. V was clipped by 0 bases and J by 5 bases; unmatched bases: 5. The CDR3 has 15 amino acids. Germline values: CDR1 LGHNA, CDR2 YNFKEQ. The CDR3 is CASSQDSGGHETQYF. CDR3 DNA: TGTGCCAGCAGCCAAGATTCGGGGGGGCACGAGACCCAGTACTTC.

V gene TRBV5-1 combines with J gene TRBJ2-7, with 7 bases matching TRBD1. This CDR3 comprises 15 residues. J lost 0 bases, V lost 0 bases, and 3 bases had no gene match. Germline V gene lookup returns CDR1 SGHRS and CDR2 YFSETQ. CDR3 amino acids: CASSLGTGASYEQYF. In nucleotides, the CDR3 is TGCGCCAGCAGCTTGGGCACAGGGGCCTCCTACGAGCAGTACTTC.

The CDR3 DNA reads as TGCAGTGCCTGGCAGGAATACGGCTACACCTTC. It is translated as CSAWQEYGYTF. The V call is TRBV20-1, the J call TRBJ1-2, with D uncertain. CDR3 length: 11 amino acids. Trimming pared 6 bases from V and 8 bases from J, leaving 13 bases between. Per germline, CDR1 DFQATT and CDR2 SNEGSKA (reference sequence).

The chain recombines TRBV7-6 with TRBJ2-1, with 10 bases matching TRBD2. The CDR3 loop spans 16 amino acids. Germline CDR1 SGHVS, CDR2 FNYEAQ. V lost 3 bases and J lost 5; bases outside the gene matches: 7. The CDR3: CASSFTSGETDNEQFF. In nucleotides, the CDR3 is TGTGCCAGCAGCTTTACTAGCGGGGAGACCGACAATGAGCAGTTCTTC.

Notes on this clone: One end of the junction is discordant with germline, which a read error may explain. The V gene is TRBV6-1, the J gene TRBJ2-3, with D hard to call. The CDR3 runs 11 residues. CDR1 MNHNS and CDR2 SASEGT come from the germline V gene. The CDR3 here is CASSPADKQYF. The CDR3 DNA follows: TGTGCCAGCAGTCCCGCAGATAAGCAGTATTTT.

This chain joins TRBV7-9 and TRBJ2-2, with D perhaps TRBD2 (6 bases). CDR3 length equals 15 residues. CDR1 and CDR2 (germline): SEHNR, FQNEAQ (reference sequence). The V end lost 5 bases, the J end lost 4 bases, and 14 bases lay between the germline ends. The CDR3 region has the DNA TGTGCCAGCAGCGCGTCTAGCGCCCCCACCGGGGAGCTGTTTTTT. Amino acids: CASSASSAPTGELFF.

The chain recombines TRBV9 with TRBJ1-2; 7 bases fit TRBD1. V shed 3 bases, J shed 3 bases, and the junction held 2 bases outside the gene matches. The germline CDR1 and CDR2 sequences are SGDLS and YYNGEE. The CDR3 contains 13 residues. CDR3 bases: TGTGCCAGCAGCGGAACAGGGGACTATGGCTACACCTTC. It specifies CASSGTGDYGYTF.

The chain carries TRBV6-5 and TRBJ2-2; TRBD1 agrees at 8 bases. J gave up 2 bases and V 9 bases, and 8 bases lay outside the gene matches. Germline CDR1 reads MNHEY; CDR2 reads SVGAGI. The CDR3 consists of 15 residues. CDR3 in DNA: TGTGCCAGTACCTCTCAGGGGGCTAACACCGGGGAGCTGTTTTTT. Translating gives CASTSQGANTGELFF.

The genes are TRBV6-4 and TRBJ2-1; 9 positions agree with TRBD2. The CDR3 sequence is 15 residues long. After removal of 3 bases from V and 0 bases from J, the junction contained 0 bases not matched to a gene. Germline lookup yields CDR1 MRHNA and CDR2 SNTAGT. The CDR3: CASSEREGSYNEQFF. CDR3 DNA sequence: TGTGCCAGCAGTGAGCGGGAGGGCTCCTACAATGAGCAGTTCTTC.

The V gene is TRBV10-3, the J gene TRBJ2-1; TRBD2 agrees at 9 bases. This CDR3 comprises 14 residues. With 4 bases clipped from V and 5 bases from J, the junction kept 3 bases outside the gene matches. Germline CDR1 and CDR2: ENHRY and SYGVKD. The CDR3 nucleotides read TGTGCCATCAGTGTAGGGACTAGCCACAATGAGCAGTTCTTC. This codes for CAISVGTSHNEQFF.

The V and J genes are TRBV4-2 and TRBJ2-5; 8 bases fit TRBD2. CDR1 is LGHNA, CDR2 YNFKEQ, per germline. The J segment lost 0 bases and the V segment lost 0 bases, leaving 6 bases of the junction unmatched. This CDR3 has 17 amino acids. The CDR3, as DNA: TGTGCCAGCAGCCAAGAATTAACTAGCGGCGACCAAGAGACCCAGTACTTC. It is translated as CASSQELTSGDQETQYF.

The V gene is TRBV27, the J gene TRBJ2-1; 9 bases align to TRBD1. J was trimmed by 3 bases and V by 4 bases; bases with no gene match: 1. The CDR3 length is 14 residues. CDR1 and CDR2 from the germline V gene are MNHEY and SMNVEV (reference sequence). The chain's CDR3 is CASSYRGLYNEQFF. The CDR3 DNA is TGTGCCAGCAGTTACAGGGGGCTCTACAATGAGCAGTTCTTC.

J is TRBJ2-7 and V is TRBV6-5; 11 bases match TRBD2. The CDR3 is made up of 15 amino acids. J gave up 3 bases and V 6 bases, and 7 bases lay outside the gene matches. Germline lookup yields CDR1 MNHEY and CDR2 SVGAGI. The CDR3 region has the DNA TGTGCCAGCAGCCGAACCGGGACTAGCGGCTACGAGCAGTACTTC. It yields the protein CASSRTGTSGYEQYF.

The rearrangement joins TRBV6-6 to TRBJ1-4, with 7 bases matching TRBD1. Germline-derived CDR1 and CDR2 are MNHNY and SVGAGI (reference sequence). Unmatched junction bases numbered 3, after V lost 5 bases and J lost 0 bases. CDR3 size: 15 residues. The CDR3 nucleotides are TGTGCCAGCAGTCGACAGGGCGCAACTAATGAAAAACTGTTTTTT. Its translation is CASSRQGATNEKLFF.

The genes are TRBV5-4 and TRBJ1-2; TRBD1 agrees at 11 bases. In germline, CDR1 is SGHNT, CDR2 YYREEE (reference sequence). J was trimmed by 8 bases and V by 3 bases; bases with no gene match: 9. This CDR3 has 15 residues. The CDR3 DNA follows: TGTGCCAGCAGCTACGGACAGGGGGCACCTGGAGGCTACACCTTC. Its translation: CASSYGQGAPGGYTF.

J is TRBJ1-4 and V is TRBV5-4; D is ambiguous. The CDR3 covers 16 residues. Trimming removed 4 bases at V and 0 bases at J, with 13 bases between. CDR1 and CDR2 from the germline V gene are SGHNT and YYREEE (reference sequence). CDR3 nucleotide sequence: TGTGCCAGCAGCCCCTCAGGCCCTTCAACTAATGAAAAACTGTTTTTT. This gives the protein CASSPSGPSTNEKLFF.

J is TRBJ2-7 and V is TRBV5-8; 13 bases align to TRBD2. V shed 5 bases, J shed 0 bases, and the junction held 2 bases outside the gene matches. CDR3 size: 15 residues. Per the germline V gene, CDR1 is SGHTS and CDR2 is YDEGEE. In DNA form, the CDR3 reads TGTGCCAGCAGAAGGACTAGCGGGAGCTCCTACGAGCAGTACTTC. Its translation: CASRRTSGSSYEQYF.

The CDR3 sequence is CASRFSGGKTYEQYF. In DNA, the CDR3 is TGCGCCAGCAGGTTTTCGGGCGGGAAAACCTACGAGCAGTACTTC. The genes are TRBV5-1 and TRBJ2-7; TRBD2 might be the D (6 bases). V was trimmed by 5 bases and J by 2 bases, leaving 17 bases between them. The CDR3 is made up of 15 amino acids. CDR1 is SGHRS, CDR2 YFSETQ, per germline.